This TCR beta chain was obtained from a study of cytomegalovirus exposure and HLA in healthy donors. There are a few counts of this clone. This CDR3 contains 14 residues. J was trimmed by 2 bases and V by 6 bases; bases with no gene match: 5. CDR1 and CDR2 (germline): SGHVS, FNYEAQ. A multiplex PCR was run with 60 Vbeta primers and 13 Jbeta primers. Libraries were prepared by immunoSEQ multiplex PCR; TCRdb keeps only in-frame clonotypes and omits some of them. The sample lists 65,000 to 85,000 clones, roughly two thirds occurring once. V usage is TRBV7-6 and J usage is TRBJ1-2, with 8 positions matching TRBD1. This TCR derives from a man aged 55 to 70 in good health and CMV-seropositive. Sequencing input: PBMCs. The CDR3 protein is CASSFGQGNYGYTF. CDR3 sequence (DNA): TGTGCCAGCAGTTTTGGACAGGGAAACTATGGCTACACCTTC.